A selection of T cell receptor beta chains follows, all from one sample in a study of cytomegalovirus exposure and HLA in healthy donors. Profiled with immunoSEQ multiplex PCR; TCRdb holds only in-frame clones, not every one. Here the sample spans some 110,000 clones, around 77% being singletons. Sequenced: PBMCs. These receptors originate from a man aged 45-60 years in good health and CMV-seropositive. The CDR3 runs from the conserved cysteine through the conserved F or W. D genes are given only for firm matches. Rows may omit the clone size; those that give it use once, few, many or a size class.

clone size | J gene | V gene | D gene | CDR3 DNA | CDR3 protein
. | TRBJ2-7 | TRBV7-2 | . | TGTGCCAGCAGCTCCAAGCGGGCTAGCTACGAGCAGTACTTC | CASSSKRASYEQYF
. | TRBJ2-3 | TRBV29-1 | TRBD2 | TGCAGCGCCCGTAGCGGGGCCACAGATACGCAGTATTTT | CSARSGATDTQYF
. | TRBJ2-5 | TRBV6-5 | TRBD2 | TGTGCCAGCAGACCCTATCAGACTAGCGAAGAGACCCAGTACTTC | CASRPYQTSEETQYF
. | TRBJ2-5 | TRBV2 | TRBD2 | TGTGCCAGCGTTGAACGGGAGGTCCTGTCGCAAGAGACCCAGTACTTC | CASVEREVLSQETQYF
. | TRBJ2-7 | TRBV7-2 | . | TGTGCCAGCAGCGCCCCGAGCTCCTACGAGCAGTACTTC | CASSAPSSYEQYF
once | TRBJ2-2 | TRBV25-1 | . | TGTGCCAGCAGTGAAAGCGCCCACACCGGGGAGCTGTTTTTT | CASSESAHTGELFF
. | TRBJ1-6 | TRBV18 | . | TGTGCCAGCTCTCAGGGGTATAATTCACCCCTCCACTTT | CASSQGYNSPLHF
once | TRBJ1-6 | TRBV18 | . | TGTGCCAGCTCACTAAGGGACAACAGTTCACCCCTCCACTTT | CASSLRDNSSPLHF
. | TRBJ2-7 | TRBV28 | . | TGTGCCAGCAGGGGCCTATCCTACGAGCAGTACTTC | CASRGLSYEQYF
. | TRBJ1-4 | TRBV5-1 | . | TGCGCCAGCAGCCCGGGAGCAACTAATGAAAAACTGTTTTTT | CASSPGATNEKLFF
. | TRBJ1-2 | TRBV6-5 | TRBD1 | TGTGCCAGCAGTCGGACAGGGTCGCCTAACTATGGCTACACCTTC | CASSRTGSPNYGYTF
. | TRBJ2-7 | TRBV15 | TRBD1 | TGTGCCACCAGCAGAGTGACAGGGGGATCAGGGGAGCAGTACTTC | CATSRVTGGSGEQYF
. | TRBJ2-2 | TRBV6-6 | TRBD2 | TGTGCCAGCAGTCGCGCGGGGCTAGCGGGTGGCGGGGAGCTGTTTTTT | CASSRAGLAGGGELFF
. | TRBJ2-3 | TRBV9 | TRBD2 | TGTGCCAGCAACATAGCGGGGGAAACAGATACGCAGTATTTT | CASNIAGETDTQYF
few | TRBJ1-3 | TRBV11-2 | TRBD1 | TGTGCCAGCAGCTCCTACAGGGGCCATGGAAACACCATATATTTT | CASSSYRGHGNTIYF
few | TRBJ2-7 | TRBV5-1 | . | TGCGCCAGCAGCTTGGCTGCAGCCAGCGAGCAGTACTTC | CASSLAAASEQYF
once | TRBJ2-5 | TRBV27 | . | TGTGCCAGCAGCCGACGGGAAGTACAAGAGACCCAGTACTTC | CASSRREVQETQYF
. | TRBJ2-1 | TRBV5-8 | TRBD2 | TGTGCCAGCAGCTTGGTAGCGGGGAGCAATGAGCAGTTCTTC | CASSLVAGSNEQFF
. | TRBJ2-7 | TRBV27 | TRBD2 | TGTGCCAGCAGTTCAATCCGGACTAGCCGAACCTACGAGCAGTACTTC | CASSSIRTSRTYEQYF
. | TRBJ1-3 | TRBV6-6 | . | TGTGCCAGCAGTGACCCGGGAAACTCTGGAAACACCATATATTTT | CASSDPGNSGNTIYF
. | TRBJ2-7 | TRBV5-6 | . | TGTGCCAGCAGCTTGACAGGGCCTCAACTTGGAGCCTACGAGCAGTACTTC | CASSLTGPQLGAYEQYF
. | TRBJ1-1 | TRBV5-4 | . | TGTGCCAGCAGCCAGATAGCCACTGAAGCTTTCTTT | CASSQIATEAFF
. | TRBJ2-3 | TRBV10-1 | TRBD1 | TGCGCCAGCAGTGAAGGGACAGGGAGCACAGATACGCAGTATTTT | CASSEGTGSTDTQYF
. | TRBJ1-4 | TRBV11-3 | TRBD1 | TGTGCCAGCAGCTTAACAGGGGGGACTAATGAAAAACTGTTTTTT | CASSLTGGTNEKLFF
. | TRBJ2-1 | TRBV11-3 | TRBD2 | TGTGCCAGCAGCTGGACTAGCGGGGGGGCAAATGAGCAGTTCTTC | CASSWTSGGANEQFF
once | TRBJ2-7 | TRBV19 | TRBD1 | TGTGCCAGTAGATCCCAACTCGGACAGGGCATCTACGAGCAGTACTTC | CASRSQLGQGIYEQYF
. | TRBJ2-2 | TRBV10-1 | . | TGCGCCAGCAGTGAGGTCAGGGGTTCCGGGGAGCTGTTTTTT | CASSEVRGSGELFF
. | TRBJ1-2 | TRBV7-9 | . | TGTGCCAGCAGCTTAGGCGGGTCGTATGGCTACACCTTC | CASSLGGSYGYTF
. | TRBJ2-5 | TRBV27 | TRBD1 | TGTGCCAGCAGTACATCGACAGGGTGGCCGGAGACCCAGTACTTC | CASSTSTGWPETQYF
. | TRBJ1-2 | TRBV7-2 | TRBD1 | TGTGCCAGCAGCGAGGGACAGAGCTATGGCTACACCTTC | CASSEGQSYGYTF
once | TRBJ1-6 | TRBV2 | . | TGTGCCAGCAGCGGGTTGGAGGGGACCCTCCACTTT | CASSGLEGTLHF
. | TRBJ2-1 | TRBV7-8 | TRBD2 | TGTGCCAGCAGCTCTCTAGCGGGGGCGTACAATGAGCAGTTCTTC | CASSSLAGAYNEQFF
few | TRBJ2-7 | TRBV6-6 | . | TGTGCCAGCAGTCCCGGGACAAACTACGAGCAGTACTTC | CASSPGTNYEQYF
. | TRBJ1-3 | TRBV10-2 | . | TGCGCCAGCAGCCCCAGGGGAAAAGTGAACACCATATATTTT | CASSPRGKVNTIYF
. | TRBJ1-3 | TRBV6-1 | TRBD1 | TGTGCCAGCAGTGAGGGGACAGGGGGCCCCTACACCATATATTTT | CASSEGTGGPYTIYF
few | TRBJ2-2 | TRBV11-2 | . | TGTGCCAGCAGCTCCCCAGGTGCAGTTCTTGGCGGGGAGCTGTTTTTT | CASSSPGAVLGGELFF
. | TRBJ1-4 | TRBV27 | . | TGTGCCAGCAGTTTTTTGCCGGGAGAACTGTTTTTT | CASSFLPGELFF
. | TRBJ2-3 | TRBV18 | . | TGTGCCAGCTCACCCCCGGGTGTCGATACGCAGTATTTT | CASSPPGVDTQYF
once | TRBJ2-7 | TRBV6-5 | . | TGTGCCAGCAGTCATACAGGGAGTTACGAGCAGTACTTC | CASSHTGSYEQYF
. | TRBJ1-1 | TRBV11-1 | TRBD1 | TGTGCCAGCAGCCCAATGACAGGGGCCCGACTTGAAGCTTTCTTT | CASSPMTGARLEAFF
. | TRBJ2-3 | TRBV5-1 | . | TGCGCCAGCAGCTCCGATCCCGGGACTTTTCTCTTTGAGGCAGATACGCAGTATTTT | CASSSDPGTFLFEADTQYF
. | TRBJ2-1 | TRBV5-1 | TRBD1 | TGCGCCAGCAGCTTGTTGACAGGGCTCGGCAATGAGCAGTTCTTC | CASSLLTGLGNEQFF